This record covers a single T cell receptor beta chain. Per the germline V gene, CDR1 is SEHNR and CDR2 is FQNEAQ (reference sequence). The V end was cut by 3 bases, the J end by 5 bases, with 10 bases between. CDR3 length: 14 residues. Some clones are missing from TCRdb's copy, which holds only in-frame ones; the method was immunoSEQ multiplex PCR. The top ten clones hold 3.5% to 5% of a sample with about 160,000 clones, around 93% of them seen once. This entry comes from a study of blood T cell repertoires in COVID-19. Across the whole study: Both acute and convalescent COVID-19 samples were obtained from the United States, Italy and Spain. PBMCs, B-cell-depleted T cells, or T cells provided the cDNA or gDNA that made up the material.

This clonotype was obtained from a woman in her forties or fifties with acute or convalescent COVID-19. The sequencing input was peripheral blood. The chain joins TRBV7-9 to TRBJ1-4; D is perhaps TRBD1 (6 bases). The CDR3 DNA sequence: TGTGCCAGCAGCTTCCCAGGGGAGAATGAAAAACTGTTTTTT. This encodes CASSFPGENEKLFF.